The table lists the clone carrying this T cell receptor beta chain with a few counts. Antigen: not known. This specimen comes from a study of T cell repertoires in cytomegalovirus infection. Overall study context: Both CMV infection and a matching HLA type were indicated by public TCR beta signatures. Study-wide findings and caveats: There were HLA-C-restricted CMV-specific TCR beta clonotypes dominating the ex vivo response. Carriage of CMV together with the relevant HLA was identifiable through cumulative public TCR beta family frequency.

Germline V gives CDR1 SGHTA, CDR2 FQGNSA. This CDR3 contains 14 residues. The V end was cut by 1 base, the J end by 0 bases, with 3 bases between. TCRdb redid the calling of the reads with MiXCR, one entry per CDR3 protein. The profile covers more than 150,000 distinct CDR3 sequences, with roughly 28% appearing a single time and around 29% taken by the ten largest. The V and J genes are TRBV7-2 and TRBJ1-4; D is unresolved. This sequence originates from a human donor in good health (CMV status not recorded). Some clones in this sample may be carry-over from other donors' samples. The sequencing input was PBMCs. CDR3 sequence: CASSLDPTNEKLFF. In DNA, the CDR3 is TGTGCCAGCAGCTTAGATCCAACTAATGAAAAACTGTTTTTT.